This paragraph covers one TCR beta chain sequence. Antigen: not known. Regions amplified from RNA transcripts were the TCR beta CDR3 regions. The primer set for the first-round RT-PCR of the TCR CDR3 was HTBI. TCRdb used MiXCR to reprocess the multiplex PCR reads, holding one entry per CDR3 protein. The repertoire holds hundreds of thousands of distinct CDR3 sequences, approximately 40% seen once, with 8.9% in the top ten. Patients aged 18 to 65 with hyperthyroidism were newly diagnosed, with duration under 2 months. After removal of 4 bases from V and 7 bases from J, the junction contained 2 bases not matched to a gene. Germline CDR1 is LNHNV and CDR2 is YYDKDF (reference sequence). The CDR3 covers 12 residues. This specimen belongs to a study of T cells in Graves' hyperthyroidism and ophthalmopathy. Notes on the study in general: Researchers found most expanded thyroid clonotypes above 0.001 in blood as well.

Input material: blood. The chain carries TRBV15 and TRBJ1-2; 8 bases line up with TRBD1. The source is a young man with Graves' hyperthyroidism. The DNA of the CDR3 is TGTGCCACCAGCATCACAGGGGGTGGCTACACCTTC. Translated: CATSITGGGYTF.